These T cell receptor beta chains were read from a single sample in a study of shared clonotypes between healthy human individuals. The data were produced by immunoSEQ multiplex PCR, yet TCRdb's version contains in-frame clones alone and is incomplete. Seen here are about 1,800,000 clones, roughly 94% observed once, and the top ten hold approximately 1.2%. Sequencing was performed on naive CD8+ T cells sorted from blood. These receptors were taken from a man in his late teens or twenties in good health. CDR3s include the opening cysteine and the closing phenylalanine or tryptophan. D genes are given only for firm matches.

V,J,D,CDR3
TRBV18,TRBJ2-7,-,CASSLSEWAIREQYF
TRBV6-1,TRBJ2-3,TRBD2,CASSEVIAGGPGDTQYF
TRBV14,TRBJ1-2,-,CASSYLGDNYGYTF
TRBV2,TRBJ1-3,-,CASSRNTIYF
TRBV13,TRBJ1-1,-,CASSQRTTGVNTEAFF
TRBV30,TRBJ1-4,-,CACDADPNEKLFF
TRBV7-8,TRBJ2-1,TRBD1,CASSLGQGAIDEQFF
TRBV27,TRBJ2-1,-,CASSLWDGLNEQFF
TRBV11-3,TRBJ2-3,TRBD2,CASSLGDYSTDTQYF
TRBV27,TRBJ2-3,-,CASSLNIGGLRDTQYF
TRBV6-1,TRBJ2-1,TRBD2,CASSEGITSGGHNEQFF
TRBV7-9,TRBJ1-6,TRBD1,CASSLDRAYNSPLHF
TRBV7-6,TRBJ2-3,TRBD2,CASSLFTGFGLAGADTQYF
TRBV7-6,TRBJ2-1,TRBD1,CASSANRGPYNEQFF
TRBV25-1,TRBJ1-1,-,CASSDPEGNTEAFF
TRBV29-1,TRBJ2-2,-,CSVEPYNTGELFF
TRBV4-3,TRBJ2-1,-,CASSLDGNEQFF
TRBV27,TRBJ2-2,TRBD2,CASSLTSGEAGTGELFF
TRBV6-5,TRBJ1-1,TRBD1,CASTKTGEGTEAFF
TRBV7-8,TRBJ2-5,TRBD2,CASSGSGGPGETQYF
TRBV7-6,TRBJ2-1,-,CASSRTRVQDNEQFF
TRBV5-6,TRBJ2-1,-,CASSLSGFSYNEQFF
TRBV4-3,TRBJ2-1,-,CASSQDLGNEQFF
TRBV29-1,TRBJ2-1,TRBD2,CSVEDLAGASTRSYNEQFF
TRBV4-3,TRBJ2-2,-,CASSQGRNTGELFF
TRBV5-6,TRBJ2-7,-,CASSLMVTYYEQYF
TRBV4-1,TRBJ1-5,-,CASSQDAGDNQPQHF
TRBV11-2,TRBJ2-3,-,CASNLAFSGRPKDTQYF
TRBV11-2,TRBJ2-7,TRBD2,CASSQTGAGSSYEQYF
TRBV11-2,TRBJ2-1,-,CASSLPMTNEQFF
TRBV5-4,TRBJ2-1,TRBD1,CASSGSGTGFLDEQFF
TRBV9,TRBJ1-2,-,CASSVEAASGDGYTF
TRBV4-1,TRBJ1-1,TRBD1,CASSQAEGGGRSQAFF
TRBV27,TRBJ2-7,-,CASSLSAGSNSYEQYF
TRBV6-6,TRBJ2-3,-,CASSTGTSTDTQYF
TRBV5-1,TRBJ2-7,-,CASSFTNAVVTYEQYF
TRBV5-6,TRBJ2-7,TRBD2,CASSFGTSEYEQYF
TRBV9,TRBJ2-7,-,CASSVGNSAYEQYF
TRBV15,TRBJ2-2,TRBD2,CATSRDVATSGRYTGELFF
TRBV27,TRBJ1-1,TRBD1,CASSSGTGAMNTEAFF
TRBV19,TRBJ1-5,TRBD1,CATTGGLYSNQPQHF
TRBV13,TRBJ2-3,-,CASSSPGGVDTQYF